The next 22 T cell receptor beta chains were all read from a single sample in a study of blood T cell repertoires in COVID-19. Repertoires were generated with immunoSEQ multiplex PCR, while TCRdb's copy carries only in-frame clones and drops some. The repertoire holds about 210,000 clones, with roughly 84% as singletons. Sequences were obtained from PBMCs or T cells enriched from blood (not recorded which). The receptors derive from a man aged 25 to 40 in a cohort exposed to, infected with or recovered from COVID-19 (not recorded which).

CDR3 residues: CATSDDRDGNQPQHF. For the CDR3, the DNA is TGTGCCACCAGTGATGACAGGGATGGCAATCAGCCCCAGCATTTT. The V call is TRBV24-1, the J call TRBJ1-5; 7 bases are shared with TRBD1. There are 15 residues in the CDR3. V dropped 3 bases and J dropped 2; count of bases not matched to a gene: 3. Germline CDR1 is KGHDR and CDR2 is SFDVKD.

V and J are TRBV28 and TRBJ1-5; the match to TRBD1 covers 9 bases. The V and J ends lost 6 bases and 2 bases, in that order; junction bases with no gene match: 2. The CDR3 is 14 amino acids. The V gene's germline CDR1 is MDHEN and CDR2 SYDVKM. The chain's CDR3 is CASRDRGGNQPQHF. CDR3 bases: TGTGCCAGCAGGGACAGGGGTGGCAATCAGCCCCAGCATTTT.

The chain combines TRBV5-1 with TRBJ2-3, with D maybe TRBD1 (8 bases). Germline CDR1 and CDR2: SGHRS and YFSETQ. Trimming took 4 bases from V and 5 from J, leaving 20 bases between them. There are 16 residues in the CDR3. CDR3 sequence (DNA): TGCGCCAGCAGCGGGGGGGTCGGACAGGGTCAAGATACGCAGTATTTT. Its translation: CASSGGVGQGQDTQYF.

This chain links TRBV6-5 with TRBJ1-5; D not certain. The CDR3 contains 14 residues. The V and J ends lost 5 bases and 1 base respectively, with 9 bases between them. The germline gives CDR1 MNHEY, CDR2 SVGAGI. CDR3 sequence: CASSPGGSNQPQHF. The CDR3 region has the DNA TGTGCCAGCAGTCCCGGCGGGAGCAATCAGCCCCAGCATTTT.

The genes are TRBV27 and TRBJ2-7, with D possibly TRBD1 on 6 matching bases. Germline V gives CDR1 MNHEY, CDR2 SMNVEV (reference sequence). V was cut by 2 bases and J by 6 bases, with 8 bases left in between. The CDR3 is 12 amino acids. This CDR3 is CASSLRGGEQYF. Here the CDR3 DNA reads TGTGCCAGCAGTTTACGAGGGGGCGAGCAGTACTTC.

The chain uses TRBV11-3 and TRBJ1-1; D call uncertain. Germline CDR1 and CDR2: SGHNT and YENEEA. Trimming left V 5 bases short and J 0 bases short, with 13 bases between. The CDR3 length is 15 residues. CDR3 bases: TGTGCCAGCAGCCCGGGAGGAACCATGAACACTGAAGCTTTCTTT. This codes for CASSPGGTMNTEAFF.

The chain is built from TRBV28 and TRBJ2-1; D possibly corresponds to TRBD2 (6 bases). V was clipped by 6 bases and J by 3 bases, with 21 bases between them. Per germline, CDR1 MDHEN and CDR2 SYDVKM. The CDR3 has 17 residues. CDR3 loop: CASSLPGALRGYNEQFF. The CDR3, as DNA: TGTGCCAGCAGCCTCCCGGGAGCCCTAAGGGGCTACAATGAGCAGTTCTTC.

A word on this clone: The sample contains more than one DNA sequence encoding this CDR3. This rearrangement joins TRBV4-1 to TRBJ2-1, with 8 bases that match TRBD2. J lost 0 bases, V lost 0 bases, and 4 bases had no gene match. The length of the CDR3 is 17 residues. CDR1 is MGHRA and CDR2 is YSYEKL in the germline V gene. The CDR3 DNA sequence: TGCGCCAGCAGCCAAGACCAGCGGGGGCACTCCTACAATGAGCAGTTCTTC. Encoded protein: CASSQDQRGHSYNEQFF.

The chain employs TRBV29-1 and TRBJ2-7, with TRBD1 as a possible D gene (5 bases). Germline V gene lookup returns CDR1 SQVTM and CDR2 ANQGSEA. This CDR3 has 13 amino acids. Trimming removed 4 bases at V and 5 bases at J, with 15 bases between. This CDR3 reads CSVVAGLADEQYF. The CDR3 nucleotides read TGCAGCGTTGTAGCAGGGCTTGCAGACGAGCAGTACTTC.

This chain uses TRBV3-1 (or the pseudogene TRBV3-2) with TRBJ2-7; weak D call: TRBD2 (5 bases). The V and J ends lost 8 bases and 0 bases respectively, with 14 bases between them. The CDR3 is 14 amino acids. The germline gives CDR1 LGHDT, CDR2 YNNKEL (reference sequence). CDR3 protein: CASRGSGSSYEQYF. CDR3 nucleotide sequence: TGTGCCAGCCGCGGGTCCGGAAGCTCCTACGAGCAGTACTTC.

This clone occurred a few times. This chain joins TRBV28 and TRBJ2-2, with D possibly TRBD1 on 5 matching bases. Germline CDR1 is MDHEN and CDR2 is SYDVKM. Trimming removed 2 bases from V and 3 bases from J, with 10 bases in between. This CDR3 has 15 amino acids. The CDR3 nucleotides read TGTGCCAGCAGTTTAAGGGGCAGGTACACCGGGGAGCTGTTTTTT. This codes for CASSLRGRYTGELFF.

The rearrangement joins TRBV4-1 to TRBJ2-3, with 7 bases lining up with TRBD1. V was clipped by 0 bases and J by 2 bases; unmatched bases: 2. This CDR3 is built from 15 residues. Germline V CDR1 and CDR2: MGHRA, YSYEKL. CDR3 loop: CASSQDGTVTDTQYF. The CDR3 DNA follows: TGCGCCAGCAGCCAAGATGGGACAGTCACAGATACGCAGTATTTT.

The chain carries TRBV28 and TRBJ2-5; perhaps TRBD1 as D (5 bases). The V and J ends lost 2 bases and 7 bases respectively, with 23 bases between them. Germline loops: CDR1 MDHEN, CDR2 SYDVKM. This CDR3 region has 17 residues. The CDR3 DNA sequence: TGTGCCAGCAGTTTAAGTAGGGGCCCCCCGCTCGCGTCGACCCAGTACTTC. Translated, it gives CASSLSRGPPLASTQYF.

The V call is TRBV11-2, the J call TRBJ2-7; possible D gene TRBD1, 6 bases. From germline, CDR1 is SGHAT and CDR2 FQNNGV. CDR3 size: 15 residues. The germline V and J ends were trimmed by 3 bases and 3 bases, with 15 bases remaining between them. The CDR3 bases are TGTGCCAGCAGCTTGGGGGCGGGTGAAAACTACGAGCAGTACTTC. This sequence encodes CASSLGAGENYEQYF.

CDR3 residues: CASSDRDRVADTEAFF. For the CDR3, the DNA is TGTGCCAGCAGCGACCGGGACAGGGTAGCTGACACTGAAGCTTTCTTT. The chain carries TRBV28 and TRBJ1-1, with 9 bases aligning to TRBD1. The CDR3 is 16 residues long. The germline gives CDR1 MDHEN, CDR2 SYDVKM. V was clipped by 6 bases and J by 3 bases; unmatched bases: 11.

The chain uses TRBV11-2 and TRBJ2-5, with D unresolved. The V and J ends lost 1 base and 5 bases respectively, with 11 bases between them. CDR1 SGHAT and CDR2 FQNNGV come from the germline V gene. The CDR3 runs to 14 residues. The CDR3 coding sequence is TGTGCCAGCAGCTTAGCGTTAAAACGGGAGACCCAGTACTTC. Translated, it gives CASSLALKRETQYF.

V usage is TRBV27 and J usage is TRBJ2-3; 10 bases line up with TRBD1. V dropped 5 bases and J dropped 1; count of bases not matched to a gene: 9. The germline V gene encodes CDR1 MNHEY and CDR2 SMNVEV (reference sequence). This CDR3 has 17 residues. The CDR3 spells CASSPRSGTGGTDTQYF. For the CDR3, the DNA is TGTGCCAGCAGTCCTCGGTCCGGGACAGGGGGCACAGATACGCAGTATTTT.

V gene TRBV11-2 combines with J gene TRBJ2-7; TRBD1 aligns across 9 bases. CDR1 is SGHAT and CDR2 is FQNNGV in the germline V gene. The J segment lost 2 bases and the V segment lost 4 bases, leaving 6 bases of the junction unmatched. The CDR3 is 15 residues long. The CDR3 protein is CASSSGTGKTYEQYF. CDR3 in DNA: TGTGCCAGCAGCTCCGGGACAGGGAAGACCTACGAGCAGTACTTC. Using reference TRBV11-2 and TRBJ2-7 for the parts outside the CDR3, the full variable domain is EAGVAQSPRYKIIEKRQSVAFWCNPISGHATLYWYQQILGQGPKLLIQFQNNGVVDDSQLPKDRFSAERLKGVDSTLKIQPAKLEDSAVYLCASSSGTGKTYEQYFGPGTRLTVT.

The CDR3 protein is CASSYQAGVNTEAFF. The DNA for the CDR3 is TGTGCCAGCAGCTACCAGGCGGGGGTCAACACTGAAGCTTTCTTT. The chain recombines TRBV7-9 with TRBJ1-1, with D perhaps matching TRBD1 (5 bases). This CDR3 region has 15 residues. Trimming left V 4 bases short and J 2 bases short, with 14 bases between. From germline, CDR1 is SEHNR and CDR2 FQNEAQ (reference sequence).

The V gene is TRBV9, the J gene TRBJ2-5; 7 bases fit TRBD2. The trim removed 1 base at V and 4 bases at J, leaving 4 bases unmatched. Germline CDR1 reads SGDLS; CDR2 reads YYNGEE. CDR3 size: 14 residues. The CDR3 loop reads CASSVTVAGETQYF. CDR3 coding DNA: TGTGCCAGCAGCGTAACGGTAGCGGGAGAGACCCAGTACTTC.

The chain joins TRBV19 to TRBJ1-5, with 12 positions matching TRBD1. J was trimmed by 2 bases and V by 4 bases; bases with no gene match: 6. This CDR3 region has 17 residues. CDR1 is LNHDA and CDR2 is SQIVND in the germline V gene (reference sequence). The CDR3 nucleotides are TGTGCCAGTAGTACGGGGACAGGGGGCGTTGGCAATCAGCCCCAGCATTTT. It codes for CASSTGTGGVGNQPQHF.

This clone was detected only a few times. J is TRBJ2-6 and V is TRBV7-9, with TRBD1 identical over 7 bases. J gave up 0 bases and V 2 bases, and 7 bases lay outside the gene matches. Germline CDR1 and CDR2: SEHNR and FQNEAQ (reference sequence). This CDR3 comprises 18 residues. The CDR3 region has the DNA TGTGCCAGCAGCTTACGGGACAGATTTGACTCTGGGGCCAACGTCCTGACTTTC. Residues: CASSLRDRFDSGANVLTF.